A single T cell receptor beta chain is shown here with its context. It lacks a known antigen. No clone much larger than this one lies a single base away; base qualities are absent. The collaborating institutions used their own protocols to collect whole blood in K2EDTA tubes. For TCRbeta analysis, collaborator samples were shipped as frozen whole blood, as isolated PBMCs, or as DNA extracted from either sample type. The data originate from a study of blood T cell repertoires in COVID-19 (dated by TCRdb to about 2020). General notes on the study: Collaborator samples came from the United States, Italy and Spain and covered acute and convalescent phases of COVID-19. Deeply sampled blood TCRbeta repertoires from subjects exposed to, actively infected with, or recovered from COVID-19 were included in the dataset. The repertoires were made available in a free public database intended to serve as a resource for research on the immune response to SARS-CoV-2. Nearly every sample came with metadata listing a de-identified subject ID, COVID-19 status, age in years and sex. Where available, HLA class I and class II types were taken from metadata supplied by the sample provider and were not determined by assay-based typing. The material from the prospective study consisted of cDNA or gDNA derived from T cells, B-cell-depleted T cells, or PBMCs. The samples were drawn from the first 160 participants of the ongoing ImmuneRACE study and from over 950 subjects provided by 6 global collaborators.

What the work shows at the level of the full study, not this receptor alone: Clinical and demographic metadata were provided uncurated, with the amount varying by source and participant.

TCRbeta CDR3 regions were amplified from genomic DNA by means of the immunoSEQ Assay, a bias-controlled multiplex PCR. The study's processing was this. Nucleated cell counts per sample were estimated from amplification of reference gene primers within the assay. Sequence reads were collapsed and filtered to measure the absolute abundance of every unique TCRbeta CDR3 rearrangement. For each sample, productive Simpson clonality was calculated as the square root of Simpson's diversity index across productive rearrangements. TCRdb obtained this table from immuneACCESS and retained in-frame rearrangements with V and J assigned. These tables miss some clones; where compared with another copy, unresolved V genes account for less than half of the shortfall, and the remainder is unexplained. V and J calls and clone size are as listed in that table; D and trimming were resolved from the DNA. This sample comprises 20,000 to 25,000 clones, 80% to 90% of them detected only once. The ten top clones hold 5% to 7.5% of the sample.

The TCR was taken from a human donor in a cohort sampled during active COVID-19. The source material was peripheral blood.

The sequenced DNA is TGTGCCAGCAGCGTAGAGAGCATCCCCGACTCGAATTCACCCCTCCACTTT. It encodes CASSVESIPDSNSPLHF. The chain is assembled from TRBV9 and TRBJ1-6; too little of a D gene remains to name it. The germline V gene gives CDR1 as SGDLS and CDR2 as YYNGEE. The junction shows trimming of 0 bases on V and 7 bases on J, plus 17 bases between the germline ends. The CDR3 sequence holds 17 residues, the cysteine and phenylalanine included. Only CDR3 DNA remains: 51 bases, in frame from the first base.